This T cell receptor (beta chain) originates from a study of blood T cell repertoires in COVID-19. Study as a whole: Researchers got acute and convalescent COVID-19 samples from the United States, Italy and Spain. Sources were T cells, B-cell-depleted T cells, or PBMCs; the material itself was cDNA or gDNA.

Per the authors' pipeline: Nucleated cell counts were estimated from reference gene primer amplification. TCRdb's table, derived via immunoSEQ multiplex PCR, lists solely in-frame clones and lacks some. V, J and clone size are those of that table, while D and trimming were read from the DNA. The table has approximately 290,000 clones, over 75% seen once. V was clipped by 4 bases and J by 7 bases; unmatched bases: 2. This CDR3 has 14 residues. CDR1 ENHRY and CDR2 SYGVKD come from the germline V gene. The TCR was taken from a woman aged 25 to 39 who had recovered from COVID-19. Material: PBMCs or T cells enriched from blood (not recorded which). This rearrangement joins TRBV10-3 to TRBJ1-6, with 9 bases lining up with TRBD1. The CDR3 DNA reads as TGTGCCATCAGTGCCGACAGGGGGAATTCACCCCTCCACTTT. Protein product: CAISADRGNSPLHF.